This T cell receptor (beta chain) stems from a study of T cell responses to AZD1222 COVID-19 vaccine. General observations from the study: Reportedly, nearly half the spike-specific TCRs target unmutated variant regions.

Trimming removed 2 bases from V and 4 bases from J, with 12 bases in between. The CDR3 loop spans 15 amino acids. The V gene's germline CDR1 is MNHEY and CDR2 SVGAGI. In the case of this clone: The target antigen is unknown.

Sequencing was performed with immunoSEQ multiplex PCR; in TCRdb, only in-frame clones are kept and a portion is missing. The sample has 150,000 to 200,000 clones; around 90% are singletons. Sequenced material: peripheral blood, taken 28 days after the second AZD1222 dose. The TCR sequence derives from an adult who received the AZD1222 COVID-19 vaccine. This rearrangement joins TRBV6-5 to TRBJ2-1; no firm D call. As DNA, the CDR3 is TGTGCCAGCAGTTACGCGTCGGCCACTTACAATGAGCAGTTCTTC. Translating it yields CASSYASATYNEQFF.